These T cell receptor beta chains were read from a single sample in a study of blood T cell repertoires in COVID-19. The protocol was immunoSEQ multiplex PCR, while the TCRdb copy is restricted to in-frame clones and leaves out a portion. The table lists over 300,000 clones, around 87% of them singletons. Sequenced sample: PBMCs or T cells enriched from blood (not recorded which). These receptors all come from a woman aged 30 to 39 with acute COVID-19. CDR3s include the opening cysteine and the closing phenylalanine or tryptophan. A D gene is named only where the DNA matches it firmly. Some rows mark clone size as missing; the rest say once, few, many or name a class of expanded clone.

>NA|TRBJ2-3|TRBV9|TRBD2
TGTGCCAGCAGCCCGCGACTAAGTGGGGGGGGCACAGATACGCAGTATTTT
CASSPRLSGGGTDTQYF
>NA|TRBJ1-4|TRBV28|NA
TGTGCCAGCAGTTTATGGGGCGCAGGGCGTCGCGAAAAACTGTTTTTT
CASSLWGAGRREKLFF
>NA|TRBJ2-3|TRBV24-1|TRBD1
TGTGCCACCAGTGGGGACACCCCCGGGACAGGGGGCACAGATACGCAGTATTTT
CATSGDTPGTGGTDTQYF
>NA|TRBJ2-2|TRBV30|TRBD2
TGTGCCTGTCTAGGGAGGGAGGGGAACTGGGACACCGGGGAGCTGTTTTTT
CACLGREGNWDTGELFF
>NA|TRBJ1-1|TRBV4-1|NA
TGCGCCAGCAGCCAAGGGGCCACTGAAGCTTTCTTT
CASSQGATEAFF
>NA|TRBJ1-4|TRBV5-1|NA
TGCGCCAGCAGTCGCGACGGAGATAATGAAAAACTGTTTTTT
CASSRDGDNEKLFF
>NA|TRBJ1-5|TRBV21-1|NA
TGTGCCAGCAGCTGTCGTGGGGGCCATCAGCCCCAGCATTTT
CASSCRGGHQPQHF
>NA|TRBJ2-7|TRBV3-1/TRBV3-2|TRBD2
TGTGCCAGCAGCCTTAGCGGGGCCTCCTACGAGCAGTACTTC
CASSLSGASYEQYF
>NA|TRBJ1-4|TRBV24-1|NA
TGTGCCACCAGTGATACCGCAGGGCCGACTAATGAAAAACTGTTTTTT
CATSDTAGPTNEKLFF
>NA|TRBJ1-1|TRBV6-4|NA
TGTGCCAGCAGATACAGGGTTATGAACACTGAAGCTTTCTTT
CASRYRVMNTEAFF
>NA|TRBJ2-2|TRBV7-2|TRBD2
TGTGCCAGCAGCTTAACACCCCTAGCGGGGGATAACACCGGGGAGCTGTTTTTT
CASSLTPLAGDNTGELFF
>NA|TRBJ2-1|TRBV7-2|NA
TGTGCCAGCAGCTTACCACAGGGACCCCGCCGTAATGAGCAGTTCTTC
CASSLPQGPRRNEQFF
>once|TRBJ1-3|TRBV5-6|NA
TGTGCCAGCAGCCTCGGGGGGTTCGGAAACACCATATATTTT
CASSLGGFGNTIYF
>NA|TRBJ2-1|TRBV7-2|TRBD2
TGTGCCAGCAGCTTAACCGGGGGGATCTACAATGAGCAGTTCTTC
CASSLTGGIYNEQFF
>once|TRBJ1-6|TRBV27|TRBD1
TGTGCCAGCAGTTTCGGGACAGGGAGCTCACCCCTCCACTTT
CASSFGTGSSPLHF
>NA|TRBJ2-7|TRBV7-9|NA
TGTGCCAGCAGCTTAATTTCAGGACTATACTACGAGCAGTACTTC
CASSLISGLYYEQYF